The subject of this entry is one T cell receptor beta chain. The antigen is undetermined. These data are taken from a study of glioma-infiltrating T cells. General study points: Above-expected tissue-blood divergence occurred in all gliomas, most in low-grade ones.

Germline assignment: CDR1 GTSNPN and CDR2 SVGIG (reference sequence). The CDR3 consists of 13 residues. Losses at the gene ends were 5 bases for V and 4 bases for J; bases not matched to a gene: 7. Amplification of TCR alpha and beta CDR3 regions from RNA used iRepertoire nested multiplex PCR. Input was 100-400 ng of tissue mRNA or PBMC total RNA. TCRdb called the multiplex PCR reads again in MiXCR, with one record for every CDR3 protein. The sample contains about 200,000 distinct CDR3 sequences, roughly 32% of which appear only once. The rearrangement links TRBV30 to TRBJ1-1; 7 bases map to TRBD1. The source of this sequence is a human donor with low-grade glioma or glioblastoma, undergoing nonglioma brain surgery, or in good health (not recorded which). The sequenced sample was glioma tissue, nonneoplastic brain tissue, or PBMCs (not recorded which). The CDR3 protein is CAWDRVLGTEAFF. CDR3 coding DNA: TGTGCCTGGGACAGGGTTTTAGGCACTGAAGCTTTCTTT.